This TCR beta chain was sequenced for a study of control samples from healthy donors and cancer patients. Germline CDR1 and CDR2: LGHDT and YNNKEL (reference sequence). The CDR3 is 13 amino acids. The ends were cut back, 4 bases at V and 11 bases at J, with 15 bases in the middle. TCRdb's table, derived via immunoSEQ multiplex PCR, lists solely in-frame clones and lacks some. The table includes roughly 80,000 clones, about 90% detected once. A single count supports this clone. Sequences were obtained from blood. The receptor was derived from a man aged 50 or older in good health. This sequence joins TRBV3-1 (or the pseudogene TRBV3-2) and TRBJ1-3; D unclear. The CDR3 DNA is TGTGCCAGCAGCCCCCCGTCCGGCGAAGCCATATATTTT. It translates to CASSPPSGEAIYF.